The next 7 T cell receptor beta chains were all read from a single sample in a study of T cells in localized non-small cell lung cancer. TCRdb keeps only in-frame clones here, not all; method: immunoSEQ multiplex PCR. The sample includes nearly 15,000 clones, approximately 85% seen only once; the top ten take around 4.2%. The specimen was peripheral blood, collected before any cancer treatment. These receptors were obtained from a woman aged 35-70 years with stage I lung adenocarcinoma.

CDR3 sequence: CASSLSGTPNTEAFF. CDR3 bases: TGTGCCAGCAGCTTATCCGGGACACCTAACACTGAAGCTTTCTTT. This chain joins TRBV14 and TRBJ1-1; a weak D match, TRBD1 (6 bases). CDR1 is SGHDN and CDR2 is FVKESK in the germline V gene. The ends were cut back, 5 bases at V and 2 bases at J, with 15 bases in the middle. The CDR3 consists of 15 residues.

The CDR3 protein is CASSQDWSTSGGGETQYF. CDR3 nucleotides: TGCGCCAGCAGCCAAGATTGGTCGACTAGCGGGGGTGGGGAGACCCAGTACTTC. The chain carries TRBV4-1 and TRBJ2-5; 12 nucleotides agree with TRBD2. This CDR3 has 18 amino acids. The germline V gene has CDR1 MGHRA and CDR2 YSYEKL. V was clipped by 0 bases and J by 5 bases; unmatched bases: 10.

The chain combines TRBV5-6 with TRBJ2-3, with D hard to call. CDR1 is SGHDT and CDR2 is YYEEEE in the germline V gene. This CDR3 contains 13 residues. V was pared by 6 bases and J by 12 bases, with 20 bases between. CDR3 sequence reads: CASTVTNSFPQYF. Here the CDR3 DNA reads TGTGCCAGCACCGTGACAAACTCCTTTCCCCAGTATTTT.

The chain employs TRBV12-5 and TRBJ1-2; maybe TRBD1 (6 bases). V was pared by 5 bases and J by 2 bases, with 9 bases between. This CDR3 comprises 13 residues. CDR1 LGHNT and CDR2 FRNRAP come from the germline V gene. CDR3 bases: TGTGCTAGTGGTCCAGGGGAAAACTATGGCTACACCTTC. Protein: CASGPGENYGYTF.

The rearrangement joins TRBV30 to TRBJ2-1, with TRBD2 matching over 11 bases. The V gene end was trimmed by 1 base and the J gene end by 7 bases; junction bases not matched to a gene: 3. The germline V gene has CDR1 GTSNPN and CDR2 SVGIG (reference sequence). The CDR3 is made up of 14 amino acids. CDR3 in DNA: TGTGCCTGGAGTGCGGGACTAGCGGTGAATGAGCAGTTCTTC. Its translation: CAWSAGLAVNEQFF.

The chain links TRBV5-4 to TRBJ1-2; weak D call: TRBD1 (5 bases). Germline lookup yields CDR1 SGHNT and CDR2 YYREEE (reference sequence). Trimming took off 4 bases at V and 5 bases at J, with 12 bases between the two ends. The CDR3 consists of 13 residues. In DNA, the CDR3 is TGTGCCAGCAGCCTCGGGACCATTTATGGCTACACCTTC. Its translation: CASSLGTIYGYTF.

This chain connects TRBV29-1 to TRBJ1-1, with 7 positions matching TRBD1. This CDR3 region has 14 residues. Germline CDR1 is SQVTM and CDR2 is ANQGSEA. After removal of 2 bases from V and 7 bases from J, the junction contained 10 bases not matched to a gene. The CDR3 region has the DNA TGCAGCGTTGAAAAGGGGGCAGGGGGATTTGAAGCTTTCTTT. It translates to CSVEKGAGGFEAFF.